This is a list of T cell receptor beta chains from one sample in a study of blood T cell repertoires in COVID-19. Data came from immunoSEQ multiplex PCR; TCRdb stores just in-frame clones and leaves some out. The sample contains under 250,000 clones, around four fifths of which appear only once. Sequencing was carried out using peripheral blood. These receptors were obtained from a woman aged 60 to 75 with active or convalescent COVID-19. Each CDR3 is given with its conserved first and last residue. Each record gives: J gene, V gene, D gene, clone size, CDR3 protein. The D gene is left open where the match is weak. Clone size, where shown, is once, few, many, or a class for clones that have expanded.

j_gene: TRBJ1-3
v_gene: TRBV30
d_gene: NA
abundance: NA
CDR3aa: CAWRSTGNGNTIYF

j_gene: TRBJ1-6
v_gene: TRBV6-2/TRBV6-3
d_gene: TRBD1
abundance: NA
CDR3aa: CASSYSTGTGLSAYNSPLHF

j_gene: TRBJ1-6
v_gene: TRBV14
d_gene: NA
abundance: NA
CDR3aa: CASSQERGGWSPLHF

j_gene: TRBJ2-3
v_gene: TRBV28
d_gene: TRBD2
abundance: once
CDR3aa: CASSPNPSGGGATDTQYF

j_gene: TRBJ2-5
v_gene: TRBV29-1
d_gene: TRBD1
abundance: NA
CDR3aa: CSGGQGGQETQYF

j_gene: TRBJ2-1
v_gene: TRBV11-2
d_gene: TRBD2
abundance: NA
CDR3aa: CASSPPRGGNEQFF

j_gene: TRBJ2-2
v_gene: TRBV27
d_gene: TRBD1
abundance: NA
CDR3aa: CASSLSGTAGTGELFF

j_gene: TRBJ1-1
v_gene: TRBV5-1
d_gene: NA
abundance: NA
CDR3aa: CASSLPTANTEAFF

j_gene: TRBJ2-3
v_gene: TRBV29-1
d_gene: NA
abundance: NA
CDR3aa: CSAQAGSGDTQYF

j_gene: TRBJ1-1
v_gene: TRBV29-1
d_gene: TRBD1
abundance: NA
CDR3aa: CSVDEQGRGTEAFF

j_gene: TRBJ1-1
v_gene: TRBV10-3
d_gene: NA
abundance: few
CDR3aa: CAITPGGGLWTEAFF

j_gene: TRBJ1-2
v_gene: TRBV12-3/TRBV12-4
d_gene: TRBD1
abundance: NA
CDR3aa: CASRGTGGSGYTF

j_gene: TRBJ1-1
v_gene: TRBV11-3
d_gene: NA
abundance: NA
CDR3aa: CASSQGRYTEAFF

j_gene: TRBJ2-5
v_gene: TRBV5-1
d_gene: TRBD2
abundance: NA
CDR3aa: CASSFAGGQETQYF

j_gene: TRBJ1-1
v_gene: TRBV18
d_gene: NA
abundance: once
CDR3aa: CASSLSQGPNTEAFF

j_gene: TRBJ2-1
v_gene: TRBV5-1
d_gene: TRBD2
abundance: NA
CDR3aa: CASSRASGNPYNEQFF

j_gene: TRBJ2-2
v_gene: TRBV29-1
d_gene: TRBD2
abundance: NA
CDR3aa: CSAKTSGDTGELFF

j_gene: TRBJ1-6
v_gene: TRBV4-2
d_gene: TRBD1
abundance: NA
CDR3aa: CASSARTGQDSPLHF

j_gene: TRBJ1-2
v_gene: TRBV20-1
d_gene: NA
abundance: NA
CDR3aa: CSATGVGGYTF

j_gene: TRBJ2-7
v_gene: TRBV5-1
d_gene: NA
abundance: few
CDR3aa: CASSYTYEQYF

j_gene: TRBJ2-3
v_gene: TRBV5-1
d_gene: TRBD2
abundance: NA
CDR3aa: CASTRTASGSTDTQYF

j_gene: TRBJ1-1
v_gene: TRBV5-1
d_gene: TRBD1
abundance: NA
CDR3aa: CASSAQGQDLNTEAFF

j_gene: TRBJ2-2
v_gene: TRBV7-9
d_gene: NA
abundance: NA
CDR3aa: CASSSTGSNTGELFF

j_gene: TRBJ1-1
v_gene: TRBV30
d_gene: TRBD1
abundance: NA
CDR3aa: CAYRDRGLTEAFF

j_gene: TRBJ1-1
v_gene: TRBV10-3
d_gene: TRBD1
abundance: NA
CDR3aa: CAISGGTGRPEAFF

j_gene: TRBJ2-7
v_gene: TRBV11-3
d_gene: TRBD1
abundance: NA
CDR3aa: CASSIGRGSDEQYF

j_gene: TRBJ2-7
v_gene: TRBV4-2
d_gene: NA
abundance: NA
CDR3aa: CASSQDTAYEQYF